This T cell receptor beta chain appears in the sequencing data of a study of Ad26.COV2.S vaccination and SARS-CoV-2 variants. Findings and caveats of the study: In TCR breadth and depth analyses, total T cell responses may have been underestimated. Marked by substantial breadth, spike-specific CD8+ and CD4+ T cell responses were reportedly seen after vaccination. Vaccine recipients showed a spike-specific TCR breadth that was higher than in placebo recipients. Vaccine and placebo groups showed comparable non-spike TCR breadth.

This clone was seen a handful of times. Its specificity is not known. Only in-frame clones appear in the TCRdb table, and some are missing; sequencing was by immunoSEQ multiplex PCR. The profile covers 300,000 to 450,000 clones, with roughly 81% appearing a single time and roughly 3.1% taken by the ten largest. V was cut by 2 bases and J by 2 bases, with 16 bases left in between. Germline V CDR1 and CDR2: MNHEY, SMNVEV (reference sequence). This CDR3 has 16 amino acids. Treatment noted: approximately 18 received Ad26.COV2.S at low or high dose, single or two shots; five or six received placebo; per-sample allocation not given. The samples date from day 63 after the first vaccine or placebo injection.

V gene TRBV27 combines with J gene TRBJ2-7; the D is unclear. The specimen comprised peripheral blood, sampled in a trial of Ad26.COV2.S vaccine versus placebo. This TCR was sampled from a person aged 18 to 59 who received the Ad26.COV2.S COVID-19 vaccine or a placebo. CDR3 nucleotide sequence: TGTGCCAGCAGTTTAGTGACCCTGACACTTACCTACGAGCAGTACTTC. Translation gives CASSLVTLTLTYEQYF.